The 20 T cell receptor beta chains listed next were all sequenced from one sample in a study of cytomegalovirus exposure and HLA in healthy donors. Primers for the PCR totalled 60 Vbeta and 13 Jbeta. Repertoires were generated with immunoSEQ multiplex PCR, while TCRdb's copy carries only in-frame clones and drops some. This repertoire includes 80,000 to 100,000 clones. The sample taken for sequencing was PBMCs. The receptors were gathered from a man aged 50 to 60 in good health and CMV-seropositive.

The chain has TRBV7-8 and TRBJ1-1; TRBD1 is a possible D gene (5 bases). Germline V gene sequence: CDR1 SGHVS, CDR2 FQNEAQ. V gave up 3 bases and J gave up 1 base, with 9 bases separating them. CDR3 length: 14 residues. The CDR3 region has the DNA TGTGCCAGCAGCTTTGTCGGGGGGAACACTGAAGCTTTCTTT. Encoded protein: CASSFVGGNTEAFF.

V usage is TRBV15 and J usage is TRBJ1-5, with 7 nucleotides matching TRBD1. The CDR3 runs 16 residues. The J segment lost 4 bases and the V segment lost 0 bases, leaving 6 bases of the junction unmatched. Germline V gives CDR1 LNHNV, CDR2 YYDKDF (reference sequence). CDR3 region: CATSRDAGGDNQPQHF. CDR3 DNA: TGTGCCACCAGCAGAGACGCAGGGGGTGATAATCAGCCCCAGCATTTT.

This chain connects TRBV7-3 to TRBJ2-2, with 7 bases lining up with TRBD1. This CDR3 is 16 amino acids long. CDR1 and CDR2 (germline): SGHTA, FQGTGA. Trimming at V came to 5 bases and at J to 2 bases, leaving 8 bases not matched to a gene. CDR3 bases: TGTGCCAGCAGCCGTTTCGGACAGGACAACACCGGGGAGCTGTTTTTT. This sequence encodes CASSRFGQDNTGELFF. Variable domain in full (rest from reference TRBV7-3 and TRBJ2-2): GAGVSQTPSNKVTEKGKYVELRCDPISGHTALYWYRQSLGQGPEFLIYFQGTGAADDSGLPNDRFFAVRPEGSVSTLKIQRTERGDSAVYLCASSRFGQDNTGELFFGEGSRLTVL.

This chain joins TRBV5-1 and TRBJ2-7; 7 bases line up with TRBD2. Looked up from germline, CDR1 is SGHRS and CDR2 is YFSETQ. The CDR3 covers 15 residues. J was trimmed by 0 bases and V by 2 bases; bases with no gene match: 5. The CDR3 DNA reads as TGCGCCAGCAGCTTTGCTCTAGCGGCCTCCTACGAGCAGTACTTC. Translation: CASSFALAASYEQYF.

CDR3 residues: CASSMGEVGTEAFF. In DNA form, the CDR3 reads TGTGCCAGTAGTATGGGGGAGGTAGGGACTGAAGCTTTCTTT. The J gene is TRBJ1-1, the V gene TRBV19, with D perhaps TRBD1 (5 bases). The CDR3 extends over 14 amino acids. V was shortened by 3 bases and J by 5 bases, with 13 bases between the two germline ends. Germline V CDR1 and CDR2: LNHDA, SQIVND (reference sequence).

The V and J genes are TRBV25-1 and TRBJ1-5; 7 bases fit TRBD1. Germline V lookup: CDR1 MGHDK, CDR2 SYGVNS. The length of the CDR3 is 13 residues. With 10 bases clipped from V and 4 bases from J, the junction kept 7 bases outside the gene matches. CDR3 sequence (DNA): TGTGCCATAGAGGGACAGAGAAATCAGCCCCAGCATTTT. Amino acids: CAIEGQRNQPQHF.

The chain employs TRBV11-2 and TRBJ2-1; 7 bases agree with TRBD1. The germline V gene has CDR1 SGHAT and CDR2 FQNNGV. Trimming removed 2 bases from V and 3 bases from J; junction bases left unmatched: 4. The CDR3 contains 15 residues. CDR3 amino acids: CASSLHRDSYNEQFF. The CDR3 DNA sequence: TGTGCCAGCAGCTTACACCGGGACAGCTACAATGAGCAGTTCTTC.

This chain connects TRBV19 to TRBJ1-2, with D possibly TRBD1 on 5 matching bases. V was cut by 8 bases and J by 6 bases, with 16 bases left in between. CDR3 length: 13 residues. The germline V gene has CDR1 LNHDA and CDR2 SQIVND (reference sequence). CDR3 sequence reads: CASSDQGGDGYTF. The CDR3 DNA follows: TGTGCCAGTTCCGACCAGGGAGGGGATGGCTACACCTTC.

This chain uses TRBV7-9 with TRBJ2-5; 7 bases agree with TRBD2. J lost 4 bases, V lost 2 bases, and 7 bases had no gene match. From germline, CDR1 is SEHNR and CDR2 FQNEAQ (reference sequence). There are 15 residues in the CDR3. CDR3 sequence reads: CASSLRAGATETQYF. The CDR3 DNA follows: TGTGCCAGCAGCTTAAGGGCGGGAGCCACAGAGACCCAGTACTTC.

The J gene is TRBJ2-7, the V gene TRBV19; 9 nucleotides line up with TRBD2. Germline V lookup: CDR1 LNHDA, CDR2 SQIVND (reference sequence). The CDR3 runs 17 residues. J lost 2 bases, V lost 5 bases, and 13 bases had no gene match. CDR3 nucleotide sequence: TGTGCCAGTAGTCCCCCTCGACTAGCGGTTAACACCTACGAGCAGTACTTC. Amino acid sequence: CASSPPRLAVNTYEQYF.

The rearrangement links TRBV19 to TRBJ1-1, with 7 bases matching TRBD1. Germline values: CDR1 LNHDA, CDR2 SQIVND (reference sequence). The CDR3 has 14 residues. With 5 bases clipped from V and 6 bases from J, the junction kept 9 bases outside the gene matches. Here the CDR3 reads CASSGTVHIPEAFF. CDR3 coding DNA: TGTGCCAGTAGTGGGACAGTACACATCCCTGAAGCTTTCTTT.

This chain links TRBV7-9 with TRBJ2-1, with 7 bases fitting TRBD1. V lost 6 bases and J lost 1; bases outside the gene matches: 9. The CDR3 consists of 16 residues. Germline CDR1 is SEHNR and CDR2 is FQNEAQ (reference sequence). In DNA form, the CDR3 reads TGTGCCAGCAGGCCCAACAGGGGACGTTCCTACAATGAGCAGTTCTTC. Residues: CASRPNRGRSYNEQFF.

V usage is TRBV7-8 and J usage is TRBJ1-3; D gene unclear. From germline, CDR1 is SGHVS and CDR2 FQNEAQ. Trimming took 3 bases from V and 0 from J, leaving 9 bases between them. The CDR3 spans 15 residues. The CDR3 DNA is TGTGCCAGCAGCTTGGGCGGGAGCTCTGGAAACACCATATATTTT. Amino acids: CASSLGGSSGNTIYF.

The chain links TRBV9 to TRBJ2-3; the D gene is possibly TRBD1 (5 bases). Deletions cut 4 bases from V and 4 bases from J, with 16 bases between. This CDR3 has 15 amino acids. Germline lookup yields CDR1 SGDLS and CDR2 YYNGEE. The CDR3 reads CASSTQTEMSDTQYF. The CDR3 coding sequence is TGTGCCAGCAGCACCCAGACAGAGATGTCAGATACGCAGTATTTT.

This rearrangement joins TRBV5-6 to TRBJ1-1, with 8 bases identical to TRBD1. After removal of 4 bases from V and 10 bases from J, the junction contained 6 bases not matched to a gene. The CDR3 has 12 amino acids. Germline V gene sequence: CDR1 SGHDT, CDR2 YYEEEE. The CDR3 here is CASSQQGGAAFF. The CDR3 DNA reads as TGTGCCAGCAGCCAACAGGGGGGAGCAGCTTTCTTT.

This chain's CDR3 is CASSPAGSGNTIYF. For the CDR3, the DNA is TGTGCCAGCTCACCGGCAGGATCTGGAAACACCATATATTTT. The chain has TRBV18 and TRBJ1-3, with D unresolved. V was clipped by 3 bases and J by 1 base, with 7 bases between them. Germline CDR1 is KGHSH and CDR2 is LQKENI. The CDR3 has 14 residues.

As for this clone: Mismatch with germline at one junction end may stem from a read error. V is TRBV7-7 and J is TRBJ2-1, with 9 bases that match TRBD2. This CDR3 spans 17 amino acids. The germline V gene encodes CDR1 SSHAT and CDR2 FNYEAQ (reference sequence). The CDR3 nucleotides are TGTGCTAGCAGCCCAGACTTGGGGGGACTAGCCGGCGATGAGCAGTTCTTC. Amino acids: CASSPDLGGLAGDEQFF.

This chain joins TRBV19 and TRBJ1-2, with 10 bases aligning to TRBD1. The CDR3 loop spans 14 amino acids. Germline V gives CDR1 LNHDA, CDR2 SQIVND (reference sequence). V trimming: 3 bases; J trimming: 7 bases; junction bases outside the gene matches: 5. Here the CDR3 DNA reads TGTGCCAGTAGTATCTCCGGGACAGGGGTTGGCTACACCTTC. It specifies CASSISGTGVGYTF.

The rearrangement joins TRBV5-6 to TRBJ1-2, with TRBD1 identical over 8 bases. This CDR3 has 14 residues. CDR1 SGHDT and CDR2 YYEEEE come from the germline V gene. The V segment lost 4 bases and the J segment 4 bases; nucleotides outside the gene matches: 6. The CDR3 DNA is TGTGCCAGCAGCCATGGACAGGGATTCTATGGCTACACCTTC. Translation: CASSHGQGFYGYTF.

The chain has TRBV10-3 and TRBJ2-7; D not resolved. V gave up 4 bases and J gave up 5 bases, with 12 bases separating them. The CDR3 is 13 amino acids. Germline CDR1 is ENHRY and CDR2 is SYGVKD. CDR3 amino acids: CAISARGVDEQYF. For the CDR3, the DNA is TGTGCCATCAGTGCCAGAGGAGTGGACGAGCAGTACTTC.